The 25 T cell receptor beta chains below come from one sample, sequenced in a study of blood T cell repertoires in COVID-19. Here immunoSEQ multiplex PCR was the method, and the copy in TCRdb shows in-frame clones only, minus some. The table includes about 69,000 clones, more than 70% detected once. The sample consisted of peripheral blood. Receptors originate from a human donor in a cohort sampled during active COVID-19.

In DNA, the CDR3 is TGCGCCACTCTCCAGACAGGGGACACCGGGGAGCTGTTTTTT. Protein: CATLQTGDTGELFF. The chain carries TRBV10-2 and TRBJ2-2; 8 bases line up with TRBD1. Unmatched junction bases numbered 7, after V lost 10 bases and J lost 3 bases. Germline CDR1 and CDR2: WSHSY and SAAADI. The CDR3 is 14 residues long.

The chain combines TRBV29-1 with TRBJ2-3; D is perhaps TRBD1 (6 bases). Germline V lookup: CDR1 SQVTM, CDR2 ANQGSEA. The CDR3 has 15 amino acids. V lost 7 bases and J lost 0, with 17 bases in between. CDR3 sequence reads: CSGYRARVSTDTQYF. CDR3 DNA sequence: TGCAGCGGTTACAGGGCCCGGGTTAGCACAGATACGCAGTATTTT.

V usage is TRBV24-1 and J usage is TRBJ2-7, with 7 bases matching TRBD1. There are 17 residues in the CDR3. Germline CDR1 and CDR2: KGHDR and SFDVKD. Trimming took 5 bases from V and 7 from J; bases not matched to a gene: 19. The CDR3 DNA is TGTGCCACCAGTGCCAGCGGTAGGGGGCCAATGTCGGGTGAGCAGTACTTC. Protein: CATSASGRGPMSGEQYF.

J is TRBJ2-1 and V is TRBV2; perhaps TRBD2 as D (5 bases). The CDR3 contains 15 residues. V lost 5 bases and J lost 6, with 17 bases in between. Germline CDR1 and CDR2: SNHLY and FYNNEI. The CDR3 DNA is TGTGCCAGCAGTCTCCTCTCCGGGAAGGGCAATGAGCAGTTCTTC. Residues: CASSLLSGKGNEQFF.

This clone was recorded once. The CDR3 protein is CASARDRAYEQYF. The CDR3 coding sequence is TGTGCCAGCGCCCGGGACAGGGCGTACGAGCAGTACTTC. V is TRBV6-5 and J is TRBJ2-7; 9 bases map to TRBD1. The CDR3 runs 13 residues. The V segment lost 8 bases and the J segment 4 bases; nucleotides outside the gene matches: 6. Per the germline V gene, CDR1 is MNHEY and CDR2 is SVGAGI.

The V call is TRBV5-6, the J call TRBJ2-2; 9 positions match TRBD1. This CDR3 contains 16 residues. CDR1 is SGHDT and CDR2 is YYEEEE in the germline V gene. V lost 2 bases and J lost 6; bases outside the gene matches: 8. CDR3 protein: CASSFGTGGIAGELFF. The CDR3 bases are TGTGCCAGCAGCTTCGGTACAGGGGGCATCGCCGGGGAGCTGTTTTTT.

This clone was seen just once. The chain has TRBV11-1 and TRBJ2-7, with D possibly being TRBD2 (6 bases). From germline, CDR1 is SGHAT and CDR2 FQDESV (reference sequence). V was clipped by 0 bases and J by 2 bases, with 11 bases between them. The CDR3 runs to 15 residues. CDR3 sequence: CASSLAGGATYEQYF. The CDR3 region has the DNA TGTGCCAGCAGCTTAGCGGGCGGGGCCACCTACGAGCAGTACTTC.

The chain is built from TRBV6-1 and TRBJ2-1; no clear D. This CDR3 is 13 amino acids long. V dropped 2 bases and J dropped 5 bases, with 7 bases sitting between them. Germline CDR1 MNHNS, CDR2 SASEGT. The CDR3 DNA is TGTGCCAGCAGTGAACGTCCGGACAATGAGCAGTTCTTC. Its protein is CASSERPDNEQFF.

The chain carries TRBV6-5 and TRBJ2-7; D remains unclear. Trimming stripped 0 bases from V and 2 bases from J, with 11 bases between. Germline loops: CDR1 MNHEY, CDR2 SVGAGI. The CDR3 has 15 residues. CDR3 in amino acids: CASSYSHTVAYEQYF. The CDR3 DNA sequence: TGTGCCAGCAGTTACTCACACACAGTGGCCTACGAGCAGTACTTC.

The chain combines TRBV5-6 with TRBJ2-7; 12 positions agree with TRBD2. Germline V gene sequence: CDR1 SGHDT, CDR2 YYEEEE. The CDR3 is 15 amino acids. V lost 1 base and J lost 8; bases outside the gene matches: 7. The CDR3 region has the DNA TGTGCCAGCAGCTTGTCGACTAGCGGGGGCGTTAAGCAGTACTTC. It is translated as CASSLSTSGGVKQYF.

The chain combines TRBV5-5 with TRBJ2-1, with D unresolved. CDR1 is SGHKS, CDR2 YYEKEE, per germline (reference sequence). The CDR3 sequence is 13 residues long. V dropped 1 base and J dropped 9 bases, with 11 bases sitting between them. The DNA of the CDR3 is TGTGCCAGCAGCTTGCCATCCGGGTTTGAGCAGTTCTTC. It yields the protein CASSLPSGFEQFF.

For this clone: This CDR3 is also generated by other DNA sequences in the sample. The chain recombines TRBV21-1 with TRBJ2-7; TRBD2, the table's D call, lacks a check against the DNA. TRBV21-1 is tagged as a pseudogene. The CDR3 runs to 16 residues. The CDR3 protein is CASSKAGTSGIYEQYF. For the CDR3, the DNA is TGTGCCAGCAGCAAAGCGGGGACTAGCGGGATCTACGAGCAGTACTTC.

The V call is TRBV7-6, the J call TRBJ2-2, with 12 bases identical to TRBD1. The V segment lost 5 bases and the J segment 6 bases; nucleotides outside the gene matches: 7. CDR3 length equals 16 residues. In germline, CDR1 is SGHVS, CDR2 FNYEAQ. In nucleotides, the CDR3 is TGTGCCAGCAGCGCCCGGGACAGGGGGCTTCCCGGGGAGCTGTTTTTT. It specifies CASSARDRGLPGELFF.

J is TRBJ1-5 and V is TRBV21-1. TRBV21-1 has pseudogene status. The CDR3 runs 14 residues. CDR3 DNA: TGTGCCAGCCGACCGCTCGGGATGGGTCAGCCCCAGCATTTT. Protein product: CASRPLGMGQPQHF.

This rearrangement joins TRBV2 to TRBJ1-6, with D unclear. Trimming removed 1 base from V and 5 bases from J, with 9 bases in between. Germline V CDR1 and CDR2: SNHLY, FYNNEI. The CDR3 contains 15 residues. The CDR3 DNA sequence: TGTGCCAGCAGTGAAGAGGGAGTTCATAATTCACCCCTCCACTTT. Translation: CASSEEGVHNSPLHF.

This chain connects TRBV10-3 to TRBJ1-4, with 7 bases matching TRBD1. V trimming: 6 bases; J trimming: 5 bases; junction bases outside the gene matches: 6. CDR1 is ENHRY and CDR2 is SYGVKD in the germline V gene. The CDR3 spans 14 residues. The CDR3 region has the DNA TGTGCCATCAGGCCGGGACAGAACAATGAAAAACTGTTTTTT. Its translation: CAIRPGQNNEKLFF.

The V call is TRBV5-4, the J call TRBJ2-7; 11 nucleotides line up with TRBD2. The CDR3 is 14 residues long. Germline values: CDR1 SGHNT, CDR2 YYREEE (reference sequence). V shed 1 base, J shed 4 bases, and the junction held 1 base outside the gene matches. The chain's CDR3 is CASSLTSGSYEQYF. The CDR3 DNA sequence: TGTGCCAGCAGCTTGACTAGCGGGAGTTACGAGCAGTACTTC.

The J gene is TRBJ2-7, the V gene TRBV11-1; possible D gene TRBD2, 5 bases. Trimming removed 0 bases at V and 0 bases at J, with 15 bases between. Germline assignment: CDR1 SGHAT and CDR2 FQDESV (reference sequence). This CDR3 has 17 amino acids. CDR3 nucleotides: TGTGCCAGCAGCTTAGCGTGGAGACACGGGAACTCCTACGAGCAGTACTTC. Translating gives CASSLAWRHGNSYEQYF. The full variable domain, with the rest looked up from reference TRBV11-1 and TRBJ2-7, is EAEVAQSPRYKITEKSQAVAFWCDPISGHATLYWYRQILGQGPELLVQFQDESVVDDSQLPKDRFSAERLKGVDSTLKIQPAELGDSAMYLCASSLAWRHGNSYEQYFGPGTRLTVT.

The V and J genes are TRBV6-1 and TRBJ1-4; D remains ambiguous. Trimming left V 3 bases short and J 5 bases short, with 13 bases between. The CDR3 totals 15 residues. Germline V CDR1 and CDR2: MNHNS, SASEGT. The CDR3 sequence: CASSDTGMTNEKLFF. CDR3 nucleotide sequence: TGTGCCAGCAGTGATACGGGGATGACCAATGAAAAACTGTTTTTT.

The V call is TRBV6-1, the J call TRBJ2-4; 11 bases fit TRBD2. This CDR3 is 17 amino acids long. With 3 bases clipped from V and 3 bases from J, the junction kept 7 bases outside the gene matches. Germline assignment: CDR1 MNHNS and CDR2 SASEGT. CDR3 in amino acids: CASSEGLAEGHKNIQYF. CDR3 bases: TGTGCCAGCAGTGAGGGACTAGCGGAAGGGCACAAAAACATTCAGTACTTC.

The chain recombines TRBV2 with TRBJ1-5; TRBD1 is a possible D gene (6 bases). The CDR3 runs to 13 residues. V lost 6 bases to trimming and J lost 11 bases, with 17 bases between them. Germline-derived CDR1 and CDR2 are SNHLY and FYNNEI. CDR3 in amino acids: CASREGVGWTQHF. The CDR3 nucleotides are TGTGCCAGCAGAGAGGGGGTCGGTTGGACCCAGCATTTT. The full variable domain, completed using reference TRBV2 and TRBJ1-5, is EPEVTQTPSHQVTQMGQEVILRCVPISNHLYFYWYRQILGQKVEFLVSFYNNEISEKSEIFDDQFSVERPDGSNFTLKIRSTKLEDSAMYFCASREGVGWTQHFGDGTRLSIL.

J is TRBJ2-7 and V is TRBV6-4, with D maybe TRBD1 (5 bases). Germline lookup yields CDR1 MRHNA and CDR2 SNTAGT. V was clipped by 6 bases and J by 0 bases, with 12 bases between them. CDR3 length: 14 amino acids. Here the CDR3 reads CASRPNRGSYEQYF. The CDR3 DNA is TGTGCCAGCAGACCAAATAGGGGCTCCTACGAGCAGTACTTC.

Comment on this clone: At one of its ends the junction is not consistent with the germline gene, which may arise from a read error. The chain has TRBV6-6 and TRBJ2-7; 16 bases agree with TRBD2. The CDR3 spans 13 residues. CDR1 MNHNY and CDR2 SVGAGI come from the germline V gene (reference sequence). This CDR3 reads CASSYGTSGREDF. The CDR3 nucleotides are TGTGCCAGCAGTTACGGGACTAGCGGGAGGGAGGACTTC.

The rearrangement joins TRBV2 to TRBJ1-6, with D maybe TRBD1 (5 bases). Germline values: CDR1 SNHLY, CDR2 FYNNEI. The CDR3 totals 12 residues. Trimming shortened V by 6 bases and J by 7 bases, and 7 bases separated the two germline ends. CDR3 residues: CASSRQNSPLHF. DNA for the CDR3: TGTGCCAGCAGCCGACAGAATTCACCCCTCCACTTT.

CDR3 DNA: TGTGCCAGCAGCCGATTGACAGGATCGAACACTGAAGCTTTCTTT. Protein product: CASSRLTGSNTEAFF. This sequence joins TRBV3-1 (or the pseudogene TRBV3-2) and TRBJ1-1, with a possible D match to TRBD1 (6 bases). Germline V gene sequence: CDR1 LGHDT, CDR2 YNNKEL (reference sequence). V dropped 4 bases and J dropped 1 base, with 13 bases sitting between them. This CDR3 is 15 amino acids long.